The 2 T cell receptor beta chains below all came from one sample that was sequenced in a study of cytomegalovirus exposure and HLA in healthy donors (dated by TCRdb to 2016 to 2017). Library method: the immunoSEQ multiplex PCR assay. The multiplex PCR relied on a mix of 60 forward primers for TCR Vbeta segments and 13 reverse primers for TCR Jbeta segments. In its TCRdb copy, this immuneACCESS table keeps in-frame sequences only and misses some clones. Where compared with another copy, unresolved V genes explain less than half of these, and the others have no known cause. The sample includes 90,000 to 110,000 clones, with approximately 80% observed a single time. Under 2.5% of the sample rests with the top ten. Sequenced: PBMCs. All receptors come from a woman aged 25 to 39 in good health and CMV-seronegative.

V usage is TRBV5-1 and J usage is TRBJ2-3; D is perhaps TRBD2 (5 bases). The V end lost 1 base, the J end lost 2 bases, and 11 bases lay between the germline ends. The CDR3 runs to 15 residues. CDR1 SGHRS and CDR2 YFSETQ come from the germline V gene. CDR3 amino acids: CASSLREGNTDTQYF. The CDR3 nucleotides read TGCGCCAGCAGCTTGCGAGAGGGAAACACAGATACGCAGTATTTT.

The chain has TRBV7-2 and TRBJ1-1; TRBD1 is a possible D gene (5 bases). The CDR3 has 14 residues. V gave up 5 bases and J gave up 10 bases, with 20 bases separating them. From germline, CDR1 is SGHTA and CDR2 FQGNSA. The CDR3 loop is CASSPPGRAGRAFF. The CDR3 bases are TGTGCCAGCAGCCCCCCCGGCAGGGCTGGAAGAGCTTTCTTT. The variable domain in full, with the rest retrieved from reference TRBV7-2 and TRBJ1-1, is GAGVSQSPSNKVTEKGKDVELRCDPISGHTALYWYRQSLGQGLEFLIYFQGNSAPDKSGLPSDRFSAERTGGSVSTLTIQRTQQEDSAVYLCASSPPGRAGRAFFGQGTRLTVV.